This T cell receptor (beta chain) was captured in a study of T cell repertoires in cytomegalovirus infection. As for the study in general: Both a matching HLA type and CMV infection were indicated by public TCR beta signatures. General study findings and limits: Cumulated frequencies of public TCR beta families served to identify carriers of CMV plus the relevant HLA. CMV-specific TCR beta clonotypes restricted by HLA-C dominated the ex vivo response.

A few counts support this clonotype. The antigen is undetermined. In TCRdb, the reads were re-called with MiXCR into one record per CDR3 protein. The sample shows approximately 250,000 distinct CDR3 sequences, roughly 22% of them seen only once. Trimming cost V 1 base and J 7 bases, with 13 bases left between them. The germline gives CDR1 SGHAT, CDR2 FQDESV (reference sequence). This CDR3 contains 15 residues. This chain connects TRBV11-1 to TRBJ2-2; D may match TRBD1 or TRBD2 (5 bases each). This TCR was recovered from a human donor in good health (CMV status not recorded). Some clones in this sample may be carry-over from other donors' samples. Sequenced: CD8+ T cells from PBMCs. The CDR3 reads CASSLEGWGIGELFF. The DNA for the CDR3 is TGTGCCAGCAGCTTAGAAGGCTGGGGGATCGGGGAGCTGTTTTTT. The complete variable domain, with remaining parts taken from reference TRBV11-1 and TRBJ2-2, reads EAEVAQSPRYKITEKSQAVAFWCDPISGHATLYWYRQILGQGPELLVQFQDESVVDDSQLPKDRFSAERLKGVDSTLKIQPAELGDSAMYLCASSLEGWGIGELFFGEGSRLTVL.